This TCR beta chain was profiled in a study of metastatic and nonmetastatic thyroid tumors. The wider study: The study looked at repertoires side by side in blood and in tumor or nodule tissue from malignant and benign thyroid patients. Study observations and caveats: The reported finding was significantly higher TCR beta diversity in malignant thyroid tumors relative to benign nodules, in blood and tumor.

In the source study's methods: CDR3 was compared across clinicopathological groups, and the resulting differences were used to build a distant-metastasis classifier for papillary thyroid cancer. TCRdb re-called clones from the PCR reads using MiXCR. Here the V and J calls rest on TCRdb's processing, not on the authors' analysis. The table lists 30,000 to 40,000 clones, roughly 18% of them singletons, with around 19% in the top ten. Germline V gives CDR1 LGHDT, CDR2 YNNKEL (reference sequence). The CDR3 is made up of 15 amino acids. Trimming removed 0 bases from V and 8 bases from J; junction bases left unmatched: 8. Each patient went into thyroid surgery without having received any treatment. This clone was picked up many times. Its antigen is not identified.

Material: blood. The chain links TRBV3-1 to TRBJ1-2, with 8 bases matching TRBD1. This sequence was found in a female donor with papillary thyroid cancer or a benign thyroid nodule (not recorded which). Some clones in this sample may be carry-over from other donors' samples. DNA of the CDR3: TGTGCCAGCAGCCAAGAATACAGGGGGGGTGGAGGCTACACCTTC. Protein: CASSQEYRGGGGYTF.